The clone carrying this T cell receptor (beta chain) was seen at least ten times. Its matching antigen is unknown. This sample is drawn from a study of neurological immune-mediated disorders. The length of the CDR3 is 14 residues. Germline CDR1 LGHNA, CDR2 YNFKEQ. V lost 0 bases and J lost 4, with 7 bases in between. Time point given: longitudinal time-point 2. The unsorted libraries were produced from 2 million PBMCs held at -80 C. Study results and limitations: No sharing of CDR3 amino acid sequences was observed among expanded clones across subjects, suggesting private repertoires in all groups. Whereas HTLV-1-associated myelopathy showed the most TCR clonal expansion, multiple sclerosis showed the least, with levels below those of healthy controls.

Every sequencing run generated over 160 million TCR-beta sequences from 15-18 subjects. TCRdb re-derived calls from the 5' RACE reads in MiXCR, one entry per CDR3 protein. The sample includes about 90,000 distinct CDR3 sequences, 13% seen only once; the top ten take around 5%. The sample taken for sequencing was PBMCs. This receptor was taken from a female donor with HTLV-1-associated myelopathy (HAM/TSP). The chain recombines TRBV4-2 with TRBJ1-5; weak D call: TRBD1 (6 bases). In DNA, the CDR3 is TGTGCCAGCAGCCAAGATCAGGGGAATCAGCCCCAGCATTTT. This sequence encodes CASSQDQGNQPQHF.